This TCR beta chain was captured in a study of T cells in Graves' hyperthyroidism and ophthalmopathy. Study conclusions and caveats: Median prediction lead before ophthalmopathy onset was about 6.5 months with the model.

After removal of 7 bases from V and 9 bases from J, the junction contained 7 bases not matched to a gene. Germline CDR1 and CDR2: MNHNS and SASEGT. The length of the CDR3 is 14 residues. This clonotype was observed many times. The antigen is undetermined. Authors of the study amplified TCR beta CDR3 regions from RNA transcripts. An initial round of RT-PCR targeting the TCR CDR3 relied on the HTBI primer set. One entry per CDR3 protein results from TCRdb running MiXCR on the multiplex PCR reads. Of 350,000 or so distinct CDR3 sequences in the sample, less than 20% were seen once. The sequence came from a woman aged 40-49 years with Graves' ophthalmopathy. The V call is TRBV6-1, the J call TRBJ2-1, with TRBD2 matching 12 bases. Material for sequencing was blood. The CDR3 region is CASNLAGGILEQFF. CDR3 nucleotide sequence: TGTGCCAGCAATCTAGCGGGAGGGATCCTTGAGCAGTTCTTC.